These T cell receptor beta chains were read from a single sample in a study of cytomegalovirus exposure and HLA in healthy donors. Generated by immunoSEQ multiplex PCR, the TCRdb table keeps only in-frame clones and is missing some. Of about 130,000 clones in the sample, roughly nine tenths were seen once. Sequenced: PBMCs. The receptors stem from a woman aged 18-29 years in good health and CMV-seronegative. Each CDR3 is given with its conserved first and last residue. The D gene is left open where the match is weak. Rows give clone size only sometimes, using once, few, many, or a class for an expanded clone.

j_call	clone_size	d_call	v_call	cdr3_aa	cdr3_nt
TRBJ2-3	NA	TRBD2	TRBV6-5	CASSYSKRGRDTQYF	TGTGCCAGCAGTTACTCTAAGCGGGGGAGGGACACGCAGTATTTT
TRBJ2-3	once	TRBD1	TRBV5-4	CASSINRGSTDTQYF	TGTGCCAGCAGCATAAACAGGGGGAGCACAGATACGCAGTATTTT
TRBJ2-7	NA	NA	TRBV5-6	CASSLATGRRYEQYF	TGTGCCAGCAGCCTCGCGACAGGTCGAAGATACGAGCAGTACTTC
TRBJ1-1	NA	NA	TRBV19	CANLTYMNTEAFF	TGTGCTAACTTGACATACATGAACACTGAAGCTTTCTTT
TRBJ2-7	NA	TRBD2	TRBV6-6	CASRPIAGNEQYF	TGTGCCAGCAGGCCAATAGCGGGGAACGAGCAGTACTTC
TRBJ1-2	NA	NA	TRBV11-2	CASSPSDSNYGYTF	TGTGCCAGCAGCCCCTCGGACAGTAACTATGGCTACACCTTC
TRBJ2-1	NA	TRBD2	TRBV7-7	CASSLAGGRGVNEQFF	TGTGCTAGCAGCTTAGCGGGGGGGCGAGGAGTCAATGAGCAGTTCTTC
TRBJ1-4	NA	NA	TRBV9	CASSVGGLTNEKLFF	TGTGCCAGCAGCGTAGGAGGCCTAACTAATGAAAAACTGTTTTTT
TRBJ2-3	NA	NA	TRBV9	CASSESIRDTQYF	TGTGCCAGCAGCGAATCGATCCGGGATACGCAGTATTTT
TRBJ2-7	NA	NA	TRBV18	CASSPPEGYEQYF	TGTGCCAGCTCACCGCCCGAGGGTTACGAGCAGTACTTC
TRBJ1-1	NA	NA	TRBV27	CASSPQGTEAFF	TGTGCCAGCAGTCCCCAGGGCACTGAAGCTTTCTTT
TRBJ2-1	NA	NA	TRBV7-9	CASGDSLNNEQFF	TGTGCCAGCGGGGACTCGCTTAACAATGAGCAGTTCTTC
TRBJ2-5	NA	TRBD1	TRBV6-6	CASSTTTGAGTQYF	TGTGCCAGCAGCACTACAACAGGGGCAGGGACCCAGTACTTC
TRBJ2-3	NA	TRBD2	TRBV5-1	CASSLAPSGGATDTQYF	TGCGCCAGCAGCTTGGCCCCTAGCGGGGGGGCCACAGATACGCAGTATTTT
TRBJ1-1	NA	TRBD1	TRBV4-1	CASSLAGQGGTEAFF	TGCGCCAGCAGCCTTGCGGGACAGGGAGGCACTGAAGCTTTCTTT
TRBJ1-2	few	NA	TRBV7-3	CASSQSVGDYGYTF	TGTGCCAGCAGCCAGTCGGTCGGGGACTATGGCTACACCTTC
TRBJ2-5	NA	NA	TRBV11-2	CASSLTAGQETQYF	TGTGCCAGCAGCTTAACGGCGGGACAAGAGACCCAGTACTTC
TRBJ2-1	NA	TRBD2	TRBV10-3	CAISVRPGGLNNEQFF	TGTGCCATCAGTGTTCGTCCGGGGGGGCTTAACAATGAGCAGTTCTTC
TRBJ2-6	NA	TRBD1	TRBV6-1	CASSEQGAGGANVLTF	TGTGCCAGCAGTGAGCAGGGGGCGGGGGGGGCCAACGTCCTGACTTTC
TRBJ1-4	NA	NA	TRBV10-2	CASSAGDVNEKLFF	TGCGCCAGCAGCGCAGGGGACGTTAATGAAAAACTGTTTTTT
TRBJ2-1	NA	TRBD2	TRBV2	CASRVSLRGALPIGEQFF	TGTGCCAGCAGGGTTTCTCTGCGGGGGGCCCTCCCCATAGGAGAGCAGTTCTTC
TRBJ1-5	NA	NA	TRBV5-1	CASSLGNGVGPPQHF	TGCGCCAGCAGCTTGGGGAACGGGGTAGGGCCGCCCCAGCATTTT
TRBJ2-7	NA	NA	TRBV7-2	CASSLKTGISYEQYF	TGTGCCAGCAGCTTAAAAACAGGGATTAGCTACGAGCAGTACTTC
TRBJ2-1	NA	NA	TRBV11-3	CASSFASTNEQFF	TGTGCCAGCAGCTTTGCGAGTACCAATGAGCAGTTCTTC
TRBJ2-5	NA	NA	TRBV7-9	CASSPVQTQYF	TGTGCCAGCAGCCCGGTCCAGACCCAGTACTTC
TRBJ2-2	NA	TRBD1	TRBV9	CASSVAGTGLAGELFF	TGTGCCAGCAGCGTAGCGGGGACAGGGCTCGCCGGGGAGCTGTTTTTT
TRBJ1-1	few	NA	TRBV10-1	CASSAGRRTEAFF	TGCGCCAGCAGTGCGGGGAGGCGGACTGAAGCTTTCTTT
TRBJ2-3	NA	TRBD1	TRBV4-1	CASSQDRGRLRQYF	TGCGCCAGCAGCCAAGATAGGGGGCGCTTACGGCAGTATTTT
TRBJ2-2	NA	TRBD2	TRBV7-9	CASSWTSGEGGELFF	TGTGCCAGCAGCTGGACTAGCGGGGAAGGCGGGGAGCTGTTTTTT
TRBJ1-3	NA	NA	TRBV14	CASSQDRGGLPLSGNTIYF	TGTGCCAGCAGCCAAGACCGCGGGGGTTTACCCTTGTCTGGAAACACCATATATTTT
TRBJ1-3	NA	TRBD1	TRBV9	CASITDRGTGNTIYF	TGTGCCAGCATTACCGACAGGGGGACTGGAAACACCATATATTTT
TRBJ1-2	NA	NA	TRBV5-1	CASSLGQERGGYTF	TGCGCCAGCAGCTTGGGACAGGAACGGGGTGGCTACACCTTC
TRBJ1-1	NA	NA	TRBV5-4	CASSFTGVTEAFF	TGTGCCAGCAGCTTTACTGGAGTAACTGAAGCTTTCTTT
TRBJ2-7	NA	TRBD1	TRBV5-4	CASSLGVGGLAYEQYF	TGTGCCAGCAGCTTGGGCGTAGGGGGCTTGGCCTACGAGCAGTACTTC
TRBJ2-7	NA	TRBD2	TRBV2	CASSVLAGTSYEQYF	TGTGCCAGCAGTGTGCTAGCGGGGACCTCCTACGAGCAGTACTTC
TRBJ2-1	NA	TRBD2	TRBV7-8	CASSLGGGGANEQFF	TGTGCCAGCAGCTTAGGCGGCGGGGGGGCCAATGAGCAGTTCTTC
TRBJ2-1	NA	NA	TRBV4-1	CASRGTPETYNEQFF	TGCGCCAGCAGGGGGACACCCGAAACCTACAATGAGCAGTTCTTC
TRBJ2-5	NA	TRBD1	TRBV5-4	CASSALGTEEETQYF	TGTGCCAGCAGCGCCCTTGGGACAGAAGAAGAGACCCAGTACTTC
TRBJ1-6	NA	NA	TRBV15	CATSRVWQGNSPLHF	TGTGCCACCAGCAGAGTCTGGCAGGGGAATTCACCCCTCCACTTT
TRBJ1-1	NA	NA	TRBV5-1	CASSGPSEAFF	TGCGCCAGCAGTGGCCCTTCTGAAGCTTTCTTT